The 10 T cell receptor beta chains reported below all come from one sample, sequenced in a study of metastatic and nonmetastatic thyroid tumors. Through MiXCR, TCRdb re-clonotyped the PCR reads. The sample includes under 95,000 clones, roughly 12% of them seen just once. Before thyroid surgery, none of the patients had received any treatment. The specimen was blood. The receptors shown here come from a female donor with papillary thyroid cancer or a benign thyroid nodule (not recorded which). Some clones in this sample may be carry-over from other donors' samples.

The chain carries TRBV18 and TRBJ2-2; D remains unclear. Per germline, CDR1 KGHSH and CDR2 LQKENI. Trimming pared 1 base from V and 7 bases from J, leaving 22 bases between. The CDR3 covers 18 residues. The CDR3, as DNA: TGTGCCAGCTCACCACTACCGAAAGGCGATTTGATGGGCGGGGAGCTGTTTTTT. This translates into CASSPLPKGDLMGGELFF.

Points on this clone: The junction departs from germline at one end; a sequencing error may be responsible. The chain joins TRBV4-3 to TRBJ2-7, with D perhaps TRBD1 (5 bases). The CDR3 loop spans 14 amino acids. Germline V gene sequence: CDR1 LGHNA, CDR2 YSLEER. The CDR3 reads CASSQSQGVDDQYF. The CDR3 coding sequence is TGCGCCAGCAGCCAATCCCAGGGCGTGGACGATCAGTACTTC.

V is TRBV20-1 and J is TRBJ2-7, with a weak D call TRBD2 (5 bases). Germline loops: CDR1 DFQATT, CDR2 SNEGSKA (reference sequence). The CDR3 has 14 amino acids. V lost 3 bases to trimming and J lost 1 base, with 13 bases between them. The CDR3 is CSASGMGRSYEQYF. Here the CDR3 DNA reads TGCAGTGCTAGCGGGATGGGTCGGTCCTACGAGCAGTACTTC.

With regard to this clone: A much more abundant neighbour one base away suggests this may be a read error. The rearrangement joins TRBV7-9 to TRBJ1-1; D not certain. The V end lost 1 base, the J end lost 7 bases, and 10 bases lay between the germline ends. The germline V gene encodes CDR1 SEHNR and CDR2 FQNEAQ (reference sequence). This CDR3 comprises 13 residues. The CDR3 reads CASSLGIESEAFF. The CDR3 bases are TGTGCCAGCAGCTTAGGTATCGAGAGTGAAGCTTTCTTT. Variable domain in full (rest from reference TRBV7-9 and TRBJ1-1): DTGVSQNPRHKITKRGQNVTFRCDPISEHNRLYWYRQTLGQGPEFLTYFQNEAQLEKSRLLSDRFSAERPKGSFSTLEIQRTEQGDSAMYLCASSLGIESEAFFGQGTRLTVV.

This clone was seen many times. The chain is built from TRBV20-1 and TRBJ1-1; D not resolved. Trimming removed 5 bases at V and 4 bases at J, with 14 bases between. The germline V gene has CDR1 DFQATT and CDR2 SNEGSKA (reference sequence). The CDR3 loop spans 13 amino acids. The CDR3 DNA is TGCAGTGCTCCCGTGCTTGCCCTCACTGAAGCTTTCTTT. Translated: CSAPVLALTEAFF.

There are many counts of this clone. CDR3 sequence (DNA): TGTGCCTCGGCTAGCGTTAACTACGAGCAGTACTTC. Translation gives CASASVNYEQYF. The chain recombines TRBV19 with TRBJ2-7, with D perhaps TRBD2 (6 bases). This CDR3 contains 12 residues. Trimming left V 11 bases short and J 3 bases short, with 14 bases between. Germline CDR1 and CDR2: LNHDA and SQIVND (reference sequence).

This clone showed up many times. The chain carries TRBV20-1 and TRBJ2-7; 7 nucleotides match TRBD1. Germline trimming cut 2 bases from V and 5 bases from J; bases unmatched to any gene: 15. The CDR3 runs to 16 residues. Per germline, CDR1 DFQATT and CDR2 SNEGSKA (reference sequence). The CDR3 spells CSARNPLTGSRNEQYF. The CDR3 DNA follows: TGCAGTGCTAGAAATCCTCTGACAGGGTCACGCAACGAGCAGTACTTC.

In this sample, this clone turned up a few times. The gene calls are TRBV2 and TRBJ2-7, with a weak D call TRBD1 (6 bases). Per the germline V gene, CDR1 is SNHLY and CDR2 is FYNNEI. The CDR3 totals 15 residues. V lost 4 bases and J lost 0, with 13 bases in between. CDR3 residues: CASSAPGQSSYEQYF. In nucleotides, the CDR3 is TGTGCCAGCAGTGCTCCGGGACAAAGCTCCTACGAGCAGTACTTC.

This clone was seen repeatedly, ten times or more. The chain employs TRBV3-1 and TRBJ2-2, with 7 positions matching TRBD2. Germline CDR1 and CDR2: LGHDT and YNNKEL (reference sequence). CDR3 length: 16 amino acids. The V gene end was trimmed by 0 bases and the J gene end by 5 bases; junction bases not matched to a gene: 6. CDR3 residues: CASSQEPGGRTGELFF. CDR3 in DNA: TGTGCCAGCAGCCAAGAACCCGGGGGGAGAACCGGGGAGCTGTTTTTT.

There are many counts of this clone. The rearrangement links TRBV5-1 to TRBJ2-1; D unresolved. V lost 0 bases to trimming and J lost 6 bases, with 10 bases between them. CDR1 and CDR2 from the germline V gene are SGHRS and YFSETQ. CDR3 size: 14 residues. In nucleotides, the CDR3 is TGCGCCAGCAGCTTGGAACTTACCACCAATGAGCAGTTCTTC. It specifies CASSLELTTNEQFF.